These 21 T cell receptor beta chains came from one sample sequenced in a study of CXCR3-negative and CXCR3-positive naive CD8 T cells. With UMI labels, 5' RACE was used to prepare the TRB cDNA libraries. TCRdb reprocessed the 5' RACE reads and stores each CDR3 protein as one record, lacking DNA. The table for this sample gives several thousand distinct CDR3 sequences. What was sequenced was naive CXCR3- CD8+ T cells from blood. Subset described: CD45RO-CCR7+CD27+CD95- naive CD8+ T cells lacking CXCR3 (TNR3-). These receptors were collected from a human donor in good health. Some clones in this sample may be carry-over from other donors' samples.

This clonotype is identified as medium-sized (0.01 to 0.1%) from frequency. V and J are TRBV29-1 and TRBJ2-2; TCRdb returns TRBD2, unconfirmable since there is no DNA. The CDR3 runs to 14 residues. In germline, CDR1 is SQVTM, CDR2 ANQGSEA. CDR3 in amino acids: CSVRLAGFTGELFF.

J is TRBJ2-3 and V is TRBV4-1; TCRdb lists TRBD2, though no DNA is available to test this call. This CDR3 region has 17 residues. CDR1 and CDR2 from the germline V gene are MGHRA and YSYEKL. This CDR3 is CASSQDERREVADTQYF.

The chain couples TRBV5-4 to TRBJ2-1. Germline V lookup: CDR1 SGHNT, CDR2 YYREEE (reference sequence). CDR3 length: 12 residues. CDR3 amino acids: CASSSGYNEQFF. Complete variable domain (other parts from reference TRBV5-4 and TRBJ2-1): ETGVTQSPTHLIKTRGQQVTLRCSSQSGHNTVSWYQQALGQGPQFIFQYYREEENGRGNFPPRFSGLQFPNYSSELNVNALELDDSALYLCASSSGYNEQFFGPGTRLTVL.

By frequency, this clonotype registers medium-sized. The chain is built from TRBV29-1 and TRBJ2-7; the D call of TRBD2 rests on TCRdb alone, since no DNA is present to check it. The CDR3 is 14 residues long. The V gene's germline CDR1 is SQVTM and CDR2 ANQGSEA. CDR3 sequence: CSVREGGISYEQYF.

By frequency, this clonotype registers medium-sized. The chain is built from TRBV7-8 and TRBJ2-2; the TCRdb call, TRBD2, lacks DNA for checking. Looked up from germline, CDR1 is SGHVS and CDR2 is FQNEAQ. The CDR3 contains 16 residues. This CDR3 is CASSFSRHMGNGELFF.

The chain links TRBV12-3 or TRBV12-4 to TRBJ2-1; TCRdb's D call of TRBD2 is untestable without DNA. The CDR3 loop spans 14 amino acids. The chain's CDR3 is CASSFASGYNEQFF.

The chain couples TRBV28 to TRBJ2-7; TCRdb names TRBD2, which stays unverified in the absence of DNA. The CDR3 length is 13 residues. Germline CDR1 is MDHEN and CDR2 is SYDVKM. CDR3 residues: CASSLVGSYEQYF.

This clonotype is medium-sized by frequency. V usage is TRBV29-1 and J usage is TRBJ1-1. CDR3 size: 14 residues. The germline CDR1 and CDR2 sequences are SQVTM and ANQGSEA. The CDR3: CSTDSGVMNTEAFF.

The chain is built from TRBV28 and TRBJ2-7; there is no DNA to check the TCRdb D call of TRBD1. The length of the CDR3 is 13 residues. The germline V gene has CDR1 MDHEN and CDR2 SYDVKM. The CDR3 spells CAAAGRNSYEQYF.

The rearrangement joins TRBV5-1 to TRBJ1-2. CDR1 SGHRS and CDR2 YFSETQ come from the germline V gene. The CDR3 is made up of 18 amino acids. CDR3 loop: CASSLETGGRPGNYGYTF. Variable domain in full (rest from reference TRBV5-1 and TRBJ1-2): KAGVTQTPRYLIKTRGQQVTLSCSPISGHRSVSWYQQTPGQGLQFLFEYFSETQRNKGNFPGRFSGRQFSNSRSEMNVSTLELGDSALYLCASSLETGGRPGNYGYTFGSGTRLTVV.

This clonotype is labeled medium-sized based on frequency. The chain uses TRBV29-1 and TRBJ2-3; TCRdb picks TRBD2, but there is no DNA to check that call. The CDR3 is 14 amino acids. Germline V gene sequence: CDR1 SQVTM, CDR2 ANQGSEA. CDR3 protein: CSVTLAGALNTQYF.

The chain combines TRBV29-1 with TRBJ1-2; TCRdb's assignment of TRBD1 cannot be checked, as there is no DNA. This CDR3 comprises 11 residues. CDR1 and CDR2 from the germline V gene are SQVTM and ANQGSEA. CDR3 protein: CSVESGQGYTF.

CDR3 amino acids: CSVPPGGGTEAFF. The V call is TRBV29-1, the J call TRBJ1-1; TCRdb selects TRBD1, and the lack of DNA leaves this call unchecked. CDR3 length equals 13 residues. Germline CDR1 and CDR2: SQVTM and ANQGSEA.

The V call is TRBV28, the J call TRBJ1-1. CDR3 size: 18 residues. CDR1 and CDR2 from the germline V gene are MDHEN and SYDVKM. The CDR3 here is CASSPWGRAPQGDTEAFF.

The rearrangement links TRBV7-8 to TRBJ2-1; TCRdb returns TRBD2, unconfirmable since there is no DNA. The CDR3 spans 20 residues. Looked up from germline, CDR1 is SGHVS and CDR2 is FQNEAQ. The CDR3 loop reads CASSSMPGLAGSSSYNEQFF.

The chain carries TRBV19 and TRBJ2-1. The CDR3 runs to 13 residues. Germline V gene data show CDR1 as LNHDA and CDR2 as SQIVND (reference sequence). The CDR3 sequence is CASSQARYNEQFF.

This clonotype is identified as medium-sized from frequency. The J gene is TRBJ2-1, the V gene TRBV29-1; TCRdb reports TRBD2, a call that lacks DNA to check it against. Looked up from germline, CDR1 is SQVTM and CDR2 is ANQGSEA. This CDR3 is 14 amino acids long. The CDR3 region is CSALSGSGIVEQFF.

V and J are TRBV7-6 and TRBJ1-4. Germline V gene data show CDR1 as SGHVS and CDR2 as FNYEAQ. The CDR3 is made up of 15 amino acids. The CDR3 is CASSLRGGTNEKLFF.

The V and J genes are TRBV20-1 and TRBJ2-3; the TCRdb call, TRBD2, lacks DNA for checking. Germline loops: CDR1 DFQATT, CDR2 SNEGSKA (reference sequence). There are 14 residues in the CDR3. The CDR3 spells CSARLAVSTDTQYF.

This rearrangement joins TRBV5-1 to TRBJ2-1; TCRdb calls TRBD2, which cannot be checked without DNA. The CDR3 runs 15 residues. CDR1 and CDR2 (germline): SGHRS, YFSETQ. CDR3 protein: CASSSGTSGYNEQFF.

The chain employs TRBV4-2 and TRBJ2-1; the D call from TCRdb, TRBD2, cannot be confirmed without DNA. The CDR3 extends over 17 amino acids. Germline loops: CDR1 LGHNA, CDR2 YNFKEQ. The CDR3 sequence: CASSQDATSTVYNEQFF.